This T cell receptor (beta chain) was observed in a study of T cells in Graves' hyperthyroidism and ophthalmopathy. Looking at the study overall: Peripheral blood specimens were obtained at initial diagnosis, prior to any treatment. Points from the study as a whole: Most thyroid-expanded clonotypes above 0.001 were also found in blood.

In its sample, this clonotype was seen many times. Antigen specificity is unknown. Amplified TCR beta CDR3 regions derived from RNA transcripts. Initially, a first-round RT-PCR of the TCR CDR3 employed the HTBI primer set. MiXCR, applied by TCRdb to the multiplex PCR reads, yields one record per CDR3 protein. The sample carries roughly 330,000 distinct CDR3 sequences, 15% to 20% recorded once. The CDR3 extends over 11 amino acids. The V end lost 2 bases, the J end lost 3 bases, and 2 bases lay between the germline ends. CDR1 is LGHDT and CDR2 is YNNKEL in the germline V gene (reference sequence). This clonotype was sampled from a man aged 25-40 years with Graves' hyperthyroidism. This rearrangement joins TRBV3-1 to TRBJ2-7; no definite D call. Sequences were obtained from blood. The CDR3 loop is CASSQSYEQYF. DNA of the CDR3: TGTGCCAGCAGCCAAAGCTACGAGCAGTACTTC.